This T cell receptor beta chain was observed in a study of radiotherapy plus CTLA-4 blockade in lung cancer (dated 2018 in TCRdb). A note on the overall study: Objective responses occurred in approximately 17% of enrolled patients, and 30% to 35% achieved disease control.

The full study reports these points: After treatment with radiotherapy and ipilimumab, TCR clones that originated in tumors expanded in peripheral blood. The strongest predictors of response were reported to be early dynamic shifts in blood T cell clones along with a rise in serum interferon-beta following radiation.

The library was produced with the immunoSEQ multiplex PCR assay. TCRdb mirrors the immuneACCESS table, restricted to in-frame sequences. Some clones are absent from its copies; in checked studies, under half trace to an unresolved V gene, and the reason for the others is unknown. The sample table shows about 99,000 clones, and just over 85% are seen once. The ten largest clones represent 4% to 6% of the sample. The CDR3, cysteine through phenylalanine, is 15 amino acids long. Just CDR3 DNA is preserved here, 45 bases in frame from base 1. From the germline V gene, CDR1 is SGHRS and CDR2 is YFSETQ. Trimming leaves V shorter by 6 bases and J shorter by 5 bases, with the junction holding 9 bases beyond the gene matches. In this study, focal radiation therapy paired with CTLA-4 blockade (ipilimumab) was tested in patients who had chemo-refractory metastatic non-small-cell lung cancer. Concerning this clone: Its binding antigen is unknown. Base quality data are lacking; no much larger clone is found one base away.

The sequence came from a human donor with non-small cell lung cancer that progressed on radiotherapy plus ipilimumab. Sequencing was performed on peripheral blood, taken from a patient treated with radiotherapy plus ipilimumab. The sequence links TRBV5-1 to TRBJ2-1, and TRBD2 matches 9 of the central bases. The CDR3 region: CASTANSGSHNEQFF. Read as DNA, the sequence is TGCGCCAGCACCGCCAATAGCGGGAGCCACAATGAGCAGTTCTTC.